Given below is one T cell receptor beta chain in context. The antigen remains unidentified. These data originate in a study of OX40 agonist ivuxolimab in advanced cancers. The table came from immunoSEQ multiplex PCR; TCRdb's copy has only in-frame clones and leaves some out. The table lists some 25,000 clones, approximately 78% of them singletons. The germline V gene has CDR1 SQVTM and CDR2 ANQGSEA. Trimming removed 2 bases at V and 8 bases at J, with 11 bases between. This CDR3 is 12 amino acids long. Findings and caveats of the study: The expanded peripheral T cells' antigen specificity was not determined.

The chain has TRBV29-1 and TRBJ2-3; D gene unclear. The sequenced sample was CD4+ or CD8+ T cells sorted from blood, obtained in a trial of the OX40 agonist ivuxolimab. The sequence derives from an adult with an advanced solid tumor such as melanoma, head and neck, liver or kidney cancer. This CDR3 is CSVERAVGTQYF. CDR3 DNA: TGCAGCGTTGAACGGGCGGTGGGTACGCAGTATTTT.